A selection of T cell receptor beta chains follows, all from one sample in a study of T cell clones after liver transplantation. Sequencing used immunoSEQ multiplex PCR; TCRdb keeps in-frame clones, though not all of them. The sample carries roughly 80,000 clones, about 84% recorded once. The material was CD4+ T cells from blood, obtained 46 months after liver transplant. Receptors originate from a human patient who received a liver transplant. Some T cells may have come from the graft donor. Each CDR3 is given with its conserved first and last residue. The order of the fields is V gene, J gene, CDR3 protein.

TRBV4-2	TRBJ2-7	CASSQDMTSNQVQYF
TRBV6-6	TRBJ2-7	CASASSNSYEQYF
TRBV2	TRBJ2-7	CASNRGSYEQYF
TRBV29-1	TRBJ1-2	CSVDGQGYTGYTF
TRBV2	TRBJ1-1	CASRGPRVWNTEAFF
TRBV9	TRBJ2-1	CASSVGSGTYNEQFF
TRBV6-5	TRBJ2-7	CASSLGQGSYEQYF
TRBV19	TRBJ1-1	CASSQNSGTLGEAFF
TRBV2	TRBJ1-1	CASSGGVNTEAFF
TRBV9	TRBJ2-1	CASSGTSGRINEQFF
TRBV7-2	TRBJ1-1	CASSYRESTEAFF
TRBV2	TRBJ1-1	CASRREGGTEAFF
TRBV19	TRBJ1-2	CASPPRQEGYTF
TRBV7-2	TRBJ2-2	CASSFRNTGELFF
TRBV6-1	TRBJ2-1	CASSEPGGSERKQFF
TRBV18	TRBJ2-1	CASSRSEAVNEQFF
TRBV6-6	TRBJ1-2	CASSGRTVYGYTF
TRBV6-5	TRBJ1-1	CASSRGNTEAFF
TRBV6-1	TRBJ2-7	CAGQTGPYEQYF
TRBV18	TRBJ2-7	CASSPQGAGYEQYF
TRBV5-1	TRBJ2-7	CASSPTGGGYEQYF
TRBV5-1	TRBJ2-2	CASSVSSGTDTGELFF
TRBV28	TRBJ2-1	CASSSSSGRAKNEQFF
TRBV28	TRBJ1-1	CASSGDRVDTEAFF